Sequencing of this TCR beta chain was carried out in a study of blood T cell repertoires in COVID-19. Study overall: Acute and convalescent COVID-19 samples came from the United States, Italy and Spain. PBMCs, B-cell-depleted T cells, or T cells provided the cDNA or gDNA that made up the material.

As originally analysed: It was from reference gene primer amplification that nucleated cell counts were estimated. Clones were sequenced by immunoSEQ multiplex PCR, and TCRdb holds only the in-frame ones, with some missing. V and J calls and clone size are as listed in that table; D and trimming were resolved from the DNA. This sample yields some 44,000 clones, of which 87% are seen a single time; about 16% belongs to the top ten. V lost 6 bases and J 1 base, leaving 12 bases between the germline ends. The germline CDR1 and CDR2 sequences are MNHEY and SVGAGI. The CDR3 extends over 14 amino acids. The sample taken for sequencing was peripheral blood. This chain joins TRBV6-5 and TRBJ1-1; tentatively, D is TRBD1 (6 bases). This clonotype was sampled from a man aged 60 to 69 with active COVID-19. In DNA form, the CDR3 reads TGTGCCAGCAGAATTGACAGGAGGAACACTGAAGCTTTCTTT. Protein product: CASRIDRRNTEAFF.